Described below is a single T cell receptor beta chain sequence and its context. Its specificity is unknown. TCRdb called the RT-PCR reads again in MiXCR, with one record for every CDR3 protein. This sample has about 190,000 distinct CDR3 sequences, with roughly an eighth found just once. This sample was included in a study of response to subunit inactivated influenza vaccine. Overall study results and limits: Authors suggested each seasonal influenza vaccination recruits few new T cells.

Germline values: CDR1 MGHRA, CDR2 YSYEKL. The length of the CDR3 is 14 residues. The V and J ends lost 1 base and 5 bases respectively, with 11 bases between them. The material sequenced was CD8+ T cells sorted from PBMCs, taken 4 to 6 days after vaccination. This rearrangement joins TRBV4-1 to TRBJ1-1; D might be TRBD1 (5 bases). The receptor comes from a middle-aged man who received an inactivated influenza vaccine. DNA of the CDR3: TGCGCCAGCAGCCAAGGTAGGGGAGGAACTGAAGCTTTCTTT. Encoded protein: CASSQGRGGTEAFF.